The 26 T cell receptor beta chains below were found in one sample sequenced in a study of memory CD4+ T cells and cytomegalovirus serostatus (dated by TCRdb to between 2019 and 2020). A FACSAria II was used to sort memory CD4+ T cells, defined as single viable CD3+CD4+CD8-CD45RO+ cells. Library preparation employed the immunoSEQ multiplex PCR assay. TCRdb carries this immuneACCESS record with in-frame sequences only. Its versions omit some clonotypes, under half of them owing to an unresolved V gene in the studies checked, with the rest unexplained. The sample contains approximately 53,000 clones, 82% of them found a single time. The biggest ten clones account for over 0.55% of the sample. Sequencing was performed on memory CD4+ T cells from blood. Every receptor here comes from an adult in good health and CMV-seronegative.

The V call is TRBV11-2, the J call TRBJ2-1, with 14 bases aligning to TRBD2. The junction had 6 bases not matched to a gene; V was cut back by 4 bases and J by 7 bases. Germline-derived CDR1 and CDR2 are SGHAT and FQNNGV. CDR3 length equals 16 residues. CDR3 sequence: CASSSGLAGGGNEQFF. CDR3 sequence (DNA): TGTGCCAGCAGCTCCGGACTAGCGGGGGGTGGGAATGAGCAGTTCTTC.

This chain uses TRBV27 with TRBJ1-4; no clear D gene. This CDR3 is 12 amino acids long. Germline V gene sequence: CDR1 MNHEY, CDR2 SMNVEV (reference sequence). V dropped 7 bases and J dropped 8 bases, with 11 bases sitting between them. This chain's CDR3 is CASKTTGEKLFF. The DNA for the CDR3 is TGTGCCAGCAAAACTACGGGAGAAAAACTGTTTTTT.

This clone was counted only a few times. The V call is TRBV19, the J call TRBJ1-1; D unresolved. The CDR3 loop spans 16 amino acids. Germline V gives CDR1 LNHDA, CDR2 SQIVND (reference sequence). V was shortened by 5 bases and J by 1 base, with 17 bases between the two germline ends. The CDR3 DNA follows: TGTGCCAGTAGTGTTCTTCGGATGACCTCGAACACTGAAGCTTTCTTT. This translates into CASSVLRMTSNTEAFF.

The gene calls are TRBV18 and TRBJ2-1; 7 positions agree with TRBD2. CDR1 KGHSH and CDR2 LQKENI come from the germline V gene. The ends lost 1 base at V and 5 bases at J; junction bases unmatched: 8. CDR3 size: 16 residues. CDR3 sequence reads: CASSPRGTTTNNEQFF. The CDR3 DNA reads TGTGCCAGCTCACCACGAGGGACTACCACGAACAATGAGCAGTTCTTC.

This chain connects TRBV5-1 to TRBJ1-6, with 7 bases lining up with TRBD1. With 4 bases clipped from V and 9 bases from J, the junction kept 4 bases outside the gene matches. Looked up from germline, CDR1 is SGHRS and CDR2 is YFSETQ. The CDR3 is 13 residues long. The CDR3 coding sequence is TGCGCCAGCAGCGCACAGGGGTTTTCACCCCTCCACTTT. It yields the protein CASSAQGFSPLHF.

The V and J genes are TRBV7-2 and TRBJ1-2; no reliable D call. Germline loops: CDR1 SGHTA, CDR2 FQGNSA. The germline V and J ends were trimmed by 1 base and 2 bases, with 14 bases remaining between them. CDR3 size: 16 residues. CDR3 nucleotides: TGTGCCAGCAGCTTAGGGCTGGGAGCCAGAAACTATGGCTACACCTTC. Amino acid sequence: CASSLGLGARNYGYTF.

In its sample, this clone was seen once. The rearrangement links TRBV5-1 to TRBJ2-3, with 12 bases matching TRBD2. The CDR3 is made up of 17 amino acids. V lost 0 bases and J lost 4; bases outside the gene matches: 6. Germline V gene sequence: CDR1 SGHRS, CDR2 YFSETQ. This chain's CDR3 is CASSLEPLAGGSDTQYF. CDR3 bases: TGCGCCAGCAGCTTGGAGCCACTAGCGGGGGGATCAGATACGCAGTATTTT.

The chain is built from TRBV4-3 and TRBJ2-6; no clear D gene. CDR1 is LGHNA and CDR2 is YSLEER in the germline V gene. V was trimmed by 0 bases and J by 3 bases, leaving 12 bases between them. The CDR3 runs to 17 residues. The CDR3 spells CASSQDPWPGGANVLTF. CDR3 bases: TGCGCCAGCAGCCAAGATCCTTGGCCCGGTGGGGCCAACGTCCTGACTTTC.

V and J are TRBV15 and TRBJ2-7; TRBD1 agrees at 9 bases. The CDR3 runs 16 residues. Germline V gene data show CDR1 as LNHNV and CDR2 as YYDKDF (reference sequence). Unmatched junction bases numbered 10, after V lost 3 bases and J lost 4 bases. This CDR3 is CATSSNRQGGRYEQYF. In nucleotides, the CDR3 is TGTGCCACCAGCAGCAACAGACAGGGGGGAAGGTACGAGCAGTACTTC.

The chain combines TRBV6-1 with TRBJ1-5; D ambiguous. With 3 bases removed from V and 4 bases from J, the gap between germline ends came to 7 bases. The CDR3 has 13 amino acids. Germline V gene sequence: CDR1 MNHNS, CDR2 SASEGT. CDR3 protein: CASSDLFNQPQHF. The CDR3 DNA is TGTGCCAGCAGTGACCTGTTTAATCAGCCCCAGCATTTT.

The rearrangement uses TRBV27 and TRBJ1-6, with a possible D match to TRBD1 (6 bases). CDR1 is MNHEY, CDR2 SMNVEV, per germline (reference sequence). Trimming cost V 7 bases and J 1 base, with 11 bases left between them. This CDR3 comprises 15 residues. The chain's CDR3 is CASKQQGSYNSPLHF. In DNA, the CDR3 is TGTGCCAGCAAACAACAGGGATCCTATAATTCACCCCTCCACTTT.

In regard to this clone: The junction departs from the called germline gene at one end, perhaps through a read error. This CDR3 is CAIGDQPQHF. The CDR3 region has the DNA TGTGCCATCGGTGATCAGCCCCAGCATTTT. J is TRBJ1-5 and V is TRBV10-3; no clear D. CDR3 length: 10 amino acids. Per germline, CDR1 ENHRY and CDR2 SYGVKD.

The DNA for the CDR3 is TGTGCCAGCAGTCTGGGACGGAACACAGATACGCAGTATTTT. Amino acid sequence: CASSLGRNTDTQYF. The chain combines TRBV27 with TRBJ2-3; D may be TRBD1 or TRBD2 (5 bases each). CDR1 is MNHEY and CDR2 is SMNVEV in the germline V gene (reference sequence). V lost 5 bases and J 2 bases, leaving 11 bases between the germline ends. The CDR3 consists of 14 residues.

This clone was counted a single time. The rearrangement links TRBV5-1 to TRBJ2-5; maybe TRBD2 (5 bases). This CDR3 region has 14 residues. Germline V gene data show CDR1 as SGHRS and CDR2 as YFSETQ. Trimming cost V 0 bases and J 5 bases, with 11 bases left between them. The CDR3 DNA sequence: TGCGCCAGCAGCTTGGGTCTGAGCGGCGAGACCCAGTACTTC. As protein: CASSLGLSGETQYF. The full variable domain, its missing parts supplied by reference TRBV5-1 and TRBJ2-5, is KAGVTQTPRYLIKTRGQQVTLSCSPISGHRSVSWYQQTPGQGLQFLFEYFSETQRNKGNFPGRFSGRQFSNSRSEMNVSTLELGDSALYLCASSLGLSGETQYFGPGTRLLVL.

This clone was seen a single time. The chain combines TRBV19 with TRBJ1-1; D remains unclear. Germline CDR1 LNHDA, CDR2 SQIVND (reference sequence). Trimming took off 2 bases at V and 1 base at J, with 5 bases between the two ends. The CDR3 is 13 amino acids. The CDR3 bases are TGTGCCAGTAGTATACGGGGGAACACTGAAGCTTTCTTT. It encodes CASSIRGNTEAFF. The full variable domain, rest sourced from reference TRBV19 and TRBJ1-1, is DGGITQSPKYLFRKEGQNVTLSCEQNLNHDAMYWYRQDPGQGLRLIYYSQIVNDFQKGDIAEGYSVSREKKESFPLTVTSAQKNPTAFYLCASSIRGNTEAFFGQGTRLTVV.

This chain uses TRBV5-6 with TRBJ1-2; D call uncertain. This CDR3 is 15 amino acids long. Germline V CDR1 and CDR2: SGHDT, YYEEEE. V lost 3 bases to trimming and J lost 4 bases, with 16 bases between them. This CDR3 reads CASSWIATTGYGYTF. The CDR3 DNA reads as TGTGCCAGCAGCTGGATTGCCACGACCGGCTATGGCTACACCTTC.

CDR3 loop: CASSHQGGAGYTF. The DNA for the CDR3 is TGTGCCAGCAGCCACCAGGGTGGCGCTGGCTACACCTTC. J is TRBJ1-2 and V is TRBV14; D may be TRBD1 (5 bases). In germline, CDR1 is SGHDN, CDR2 FVKESK. Trimming removed 3 bases at V and 7 bases at J, with 12 bases between. CDR3 size: 13 residues.

This chain connects TRBV6-1 to TRBJ2-2; D might be TRBD1 (6 bases). Germline CDR1 MNHNS, CDR2 SASEGT. Trimming cost V 7 bases and J 7 bases, with 16 bases left between them. The CDR3 sequence is 14 residues long. The CDR3 here is CASTKTGWNGELFF. CDR3 DNA: TGTGCCAGCACTAAAACAGGGTGGAACGGGGAGCTGTTTTTT.

This clone came up once. V and J are TRBV4-1 and TRBJ1-1, with no clear D. The CDR3 runs 12 residues. CDR1 is MGHRA and CDR2 is YSYEKL in the germline V gene. Trimming left V 1 base short and J 3 bases short, with 3 bases between. CDR3 DNA sequence: TGCGCCAGCAGCCAAGCATACACTGAAGCTTTCTTT. Translation: CASSQAYTEAFF.

This clone was seen more than once but under ten times. The rearrangement uses TRBV5-1 and TRBJ2-7; 9 bases map to TRBD2. V lost 3 bases and J lost 0; bases outside the gene matches: 4. Germline CDR1 and CDR2: SGHRS and YFSETQ. This CDR3 is built from 15 residues. Written as DNA, the CDR3 is TGCGCCAGCAGCTGGAGCGGGGGGAGCTCCTACGAGCAGTACTTC. Translated: CASSWSGGSSYEQYF. Looking up the rest from reference TRBV5-1 and TRBJ2-7 gives the full variable domain: KAGVTQTPRYLIKTRGQQVTLSCSPISGHRSVSWYQQTPGQGLQFLFEYFSETQRNKGNFPGRFSGRQFSNSRSEMNVSTLELGDSALYLCASSWSGGSSYEQYFGPGTRLTVT.

The chain recombines TRBV15 with TRBJ1-6; the match to TRBD1 covers 7 bases. Germline-derived CDR1 and CDR2 are LNHNV and YYDKDF (reference sequence). The V and J ends lost 0 bases and 12 bases, in that order; junction bases with no gene match: 8. This CDR3 spans 15 amino acids. This chain's CDR3 is CATSRDRGMSIPLHF. DNA of the CDR3: TGTGCCACCAGCAGAGACAGGGGGATGAGTATACCCCTCCACTTT.

This chain joins TRBV29-1 and TRBJ2-7; no reliable D call. Trimming cost V 3 bases and J 6 bases, with 9 bases left between them. The CDR3 extends over 11 amino acids. The germline V gene has CDR1 SQVTM and CDR2 ANQGSEA. The chain's CDR3 is CSVESTGEQYF. The CDR3 DNA reads TGCAGCGTTGAGAGCACTGGCGAGCAGTACTTC.

Only a few counts were recorded for this clone. V usage is TRBV6-5 and J usage is TRBJ1-1; no clear D. The V end was cut by 1 base, the J end by 4 bases, with 10 bases between. The CDR3 totals 14 residues. Germline CDR1 MNHEY, CDR2 SVGAGI. CDR3 DNA: TGTGCCAGCAGTTACTACCGGTTGGGCACTGAAGCTTTCTTT. Translating gives CASSYYRLGTEAFF.

The genes are TRBV2 and TRBJ1-1; no firm D call. CDR3 length: 12 residues. Trimming took 8 bases from V and 6 from J, leaving 13 bases between them. Germline V gene data show CDR1 as SNHLY and CDR2 as FYNNEI. Here the CDR3 DNA reads TGTGCCAGCGGGGAGGACCGGTCTGAAGCTTTCTTT. Its translation is CASGEDRSEAFF. Full variable domain (outside the CDR3, taken from reference TRBV2 and TRBJ1-1): EPEVTQTPSHQVTQMGQEVILRCVPISNHLYFYWYRQILGQKVEFLVSFYNNEISEKSEIFDDQFSVERPDGSNFTLKIRSTKLEDSAMYFCASGEDRSEAFFGQGTRLTVV.

The chain links TRBV11-3 to TRBJ2-1; D is perhaps TRBD2 (6 bases). The CDR3 runs 15 residues. The germline V gene encodes CDR1 SGHNT and CDR2 YENEEA. The V end lost 6 bases, the J end lost 10 bases, and 22 bases lay between the germline ends. CDR3 sequence: CASSSRDSRWSEQFF. CDR3 in DNA: TGTGCCAGCAGTTCGCGGGACTCCCGGTGGAGCGAGCAGTTCTTC.

Only one count was recorded for this clone. The V call is TRBV5-1, the J call TRBJ2-1, with 12 bases identical to TRBD2. This CDR3 is built from 18 residues. Trimming cost V 0 bases and J 0 bases; bases outside gene matches: 4. Germline CDR1 reads SGHRS; CDR2 reads YFSETQ. DNA of the CDR3: TGCGCCAGCAGCTTGGGACTAGCGGGGGAAAACTCCTACAATGAGCAGTTCTTC. Its translation: CASSLGLAGENSYNEQFF.